This T cell receptor beta chain was recovered during a study of T cell responses to AZD1222 COVID-19 vaccine (dated by TCRdb to about 2021). Context from the whole study: TCR sequencing was performed for about 250 trial participants, of whom some 200 were given two doses of AZD1222 and roughly 25 were given two doses of MenACWY control vaccine. Trial participants were enrolled by age into 18-55, 56-69 and 70-plus year subgroups, with roughly 160, 29 and 62 TCR-sequenced participants respectively. Broad study findings and their caveats: Participants were mostly white British and included more females than males, and it was suggested by the authors that clonal diversity may have been underestimated. After two AZD1222 doses, spike-specific TCR breadth and depth were significantly higher than at day 0 and than in MenACWY recipients. No day 14 peak-response samples were available, so repertoires were characterized only after the peak T cell response. Only five or six AZD1222 recipients were SARS-CoV-2 seropositive at baseline, limiting conclusions about previously exposed vaccinees. Vaccine-associated CD4 TCRs spanned the whole spike protein, with dominant responses in regions 160-218 and 743-854. In the small 56-69-year group, the increase in depth fell short of significance, most likely because of low power. Reportedly, close to half of the unique spike-specific TCRs recognized epitopes lying outside the regions that are mutated in the B.1.351 and B.1.1.7 variants.

The CDR3 regions of human TCRbeta chains were subjected to immunosequencing. As for the original processing: Repertoire TCRs were matched against a reference library of SARS-CoV-2-specific TCRs generated with the MIRA antigen-specificity platform. Breadth was defined as the fraction of unique TCRs that were SARS-CoV-2-associated, and depth was defined as the fraction of total T cells that were SARS-CoV-2-associated. Using the MIRA data, each spike-specific TCR was assigned both to the spike region to which the TCR was reactive and to a CD4 or CD8 class. Log10-transformed breadth and depth values were compared by one-way ANOVA with Sidak's multiple comparisons tests. TCRdb carries this immuneACCESS record with in-frame sequences only. Its versions omit some clonotypes, under half of them owing to an unresolved V gene in the studies checked, with the rest unexplained. V, J and clone size are taken as reported in that table, and D and trimming were inferred from the DNA itself. In all, the sample holds fewer than 250,000 clones, and roughly 91% of those were seen once. More than 0.8% of the sample is in the top ten clones.

Worth noting for this clone: The target of this receptor is not known. Base quality data are lacking; no much larger clone is found one base away.

V loses 6 bases of germline sequence and J loses 1 base, and the interval between the two ends is 16 bases. The CDR3 holds 15 amino acids from the cysteine to the phenylalanine. Only CDR3 DNA remains: 45 bases, in frame from the first base. CDR1 SQVTM and CDR2 ANQGSEA were looked up in the germline V gene. The time point tag for this specimen amounts to: baseline before first vaccination. Per the publication, the treatment or condition label means: meningococcal conjugate vaccine given as trial control. Vaccinee samples were obtained from the UK trials COV001 and COV002, which included a single-blind randomized controlled phase 2/3 trial of AZD1222 (ChAdOx1 nCoV-19) in healthy adults. Trial participant PBMC samples were collected at day 0 and day 28 after the second dose for TCRbeta chain sequencing.

Sample: peripheral blood, taken on day 0 of MenACWY control vaccination. The clonotype comes from an adult in good health. The chain employs TRBV29-1 and TRBJ1-5; matching of 6 bases hints at TRBD1 as the D gene. Here is the DNA: TGCAGCGTCGCCCTTGGGGGCGGAAGCAATCAGCCCCAGCATTTT. Its translation is CSVALGGGSNQPQHF.